One sample yielded the 10 T cell receptor beta chains listed below, sequenced in a study of shared clonotypes between healthy human individuals. The data were produced by immunoSEQ multiplex PCR, yet TCRdb's version contains in-frame clones alone and is incomplete. The sample yields some 900,000 clones, approximately 76% seen once. The sample was memory CD4+ T cells sorted from blood. The subset is: CD45RA-negative fraction. The receptors were sampled from a man aged 18 to 29 in good health.

This clone was seen once. The chain recombines TRBV6-1 with TRBJ1-4; D unclear. Trimming took off 1 base at V and 7 bases at J, with 10 bases between the two ends. Germline V gene data show CDR1 as MNHNS and CDR2 as SASEGT. The CDR3 sequence is 14 residues long. The CDR3 DNA follows: TGTGCCAGCAGTGAAGGGGGTTTCGGTGAAAAACTGTTTTTT. Protein sequence: CASSEGGFGEKLFF.

This clone was seen a handful of times. This chain links TRBV6-6 with TRBJ1-1; D ambiguous. Germline V gives CDR1 MNHNY, CDR2 SVGAGI (reference sequence). The V and J ends lost 8 bases and 0 bases respectively, with 13 bases between them. The CDR3 has 14 amino acids. The CDR3, as DNA: TGTGCCAGCTGTTCGCAGGATATGAACACTGAAGCTTTCTTT. As protein: CASCSQDMNTEAFF.

The table lists this clone with a count of one. The V gene is TRBV5-1, the J gene TRBJ2-3, with a weak D call TRBD1 (6 bases). Germline V gene lookup returns CDR1 SGHRS and CDR2 YFSETQ. CDR3 length equals 15 residues. V was cut by 4 bases and J by 0 bases, with 12 bases left in between. CDR3 amino acids: CASSTRTASTDTQYF. The CDR3 DNA sequence: TGCGCCAGCAGCACCCGGACAGCTAGCACAGATACGCAGTATTTT.

This clone was detected a few times. V gene TRBV2 combines with J gene TRBJ1-1, with a possible D match to TRBD1 (6 bases). This CDR3 is 13 amino acids long. Trimming stripped 8 bases from V and 1 base from J, with 11 bases between. Germline V CDR1 and CDR2: SNHLY, FYNNEI. CDR3 protein: CASALRGNTEAFF. CDR3 nucleotide sequence: TGTGCCAGCGCCCTCAGGGGGAACACTGAAGCTTTCTTT.

V and J are TRBV5-4 and TRBJ2-3; no definite D call. The V and J ends lost 0 bases and 4 bases respectively, with 12 bases between them. The germline gives CDR1 SGHNT, CDR2 YYREEE (reference sequence). CDR3 length equals 15 residues. DNA of the CDR3: TGTGCCAGCAGCTTGGACCCCTCTAGGGCAGATACGCAGTATTTT. Residues: CASSLDPSRADTQYF.

J is TRBJ1-2 and V is TRBV29-1; D might be TRBD1 (5 bases). Germline-derived CDR1 and CDR2 are SQVTM and ANQGSEA. This CDR3 has 13 amino acids. V shed 4 bases and J shed 9 bases, with 18 bases lying between them. Written as DNA, the CDR3 is TGCAGCGTTGGGGTGGAAGGGGCGACGCGCTACACCTTC. It codes for CSVGVEGATRYTF.

The genes are TRBV5-1 and TRBJ1-6; no clear D. Germline V gene lookup returns CDR1 SGHRS and CDR2 YFSETQ. The CDR3 is 15 amino acids. Trimming took 4 bases from V and 4 from J, leaving 12 bases between them. The CDR3 DNA is TGCGCCAGCAGCACGGACGGGTTTTATAATTCACCCCTCCACTTT. This translates into CASSTDGFYNSPLHF. The full variable domain, completed using reference TRBV5-1 and TRBJ1-6, is KAGVTQTPRYLIKTRGQQVTLSCSPISGHRSVSWYQQTPGQGLQFLFEYFSETQRNKGNFPGRFSGRQFSNSRSEMNVSTLELGDSALYLCASSTDGFYNSPLHFGNGTRLTVT.

The rearrangement uses TRBV20-1 and TRBJ1-1; D not certain. V gave up 1 base and J gave up 4 bases, with 4 bases separating them. Germline V gene lookup returns CDR1 DFQATT and CDR2 SNEGSKA (reference sequence). The CDR3 runs 11 residues. The CDR3 reads CSARGVTEAFF. CDR3 DNA sequence: TGCAGTGCTAGAGGAGTCACTGAAGCTTTCTTT.

This chain uses TRBV5-1 with TRBJ2-5, with 9 bases that match TRBD2. The CDR3 is 18 amino acids. Losses at the gene ends were 5 bases for V and 2 bases for J; bases not matched to a gene: 16. Per the germline V gene, CDR1 is SGHRS and CDR2 is YFSETQ. CDR3: CASSRLASSGGKQETQYF. The CDR3 region has the DNA TGCGCCAGCAGTAGGCTGGCAAGTAGCGGGGGAAAACAAGAGACCCAGTACTTC.

There are a few counts of this clone. The junction and the germline gene differ at one end; a read error may be behind it. The rearrangement joins TRBV10-2 to TRBJ1-4, with TRBD1 matching over 7 bases. The CDR3 spans 11 residues. Per germline, CDR1 WSHSY and CDR2 SAAADI. CDR3 residues: CASRGTANPHF. Written as DNA, the CDR3 is TGCGCCAGCAGGGGGACAGCAAACCCCCATTTT.